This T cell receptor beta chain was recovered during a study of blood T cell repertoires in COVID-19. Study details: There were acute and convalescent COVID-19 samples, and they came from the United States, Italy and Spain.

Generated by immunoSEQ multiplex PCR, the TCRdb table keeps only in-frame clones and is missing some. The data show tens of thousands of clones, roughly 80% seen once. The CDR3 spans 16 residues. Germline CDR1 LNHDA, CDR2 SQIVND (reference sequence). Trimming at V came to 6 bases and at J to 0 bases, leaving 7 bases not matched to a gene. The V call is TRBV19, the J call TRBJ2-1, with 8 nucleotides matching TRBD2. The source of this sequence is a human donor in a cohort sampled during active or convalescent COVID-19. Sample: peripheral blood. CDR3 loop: CASSPRGGDSYNEQFF. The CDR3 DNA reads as TGTGCCAGTAGCCCTCGGGGGGGAGACTCCTACAATGAGCAGTTCTTC. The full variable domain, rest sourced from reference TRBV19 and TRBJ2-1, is DGGITQSPKYLFRKEGQNVTLSCEQNLNHDAMYWYRQDPGQGLRLIYYSQIVNDFQKGDIAEGYSVSREKKESFPLTVTSAQKNPTAFYLCASSPRGGDSYNEQFFGPGTRLTVL.